This T cell receptor (beta chain) was sequenced for a study of spatial heterogeneity in lung cancer. Study as a whole: A consistent excess of beta-chain over alpha-chain sequences was detected.

Study-level findings and limits: Whereas they appeared in blood less at follow-up, ubiquitous expanded tumor TCRs appeared there more at resection.

Unique molecular identifiers tagged every individual TCR cDNA molecule. TCRdb used MiXCR to reprocess the 5' RACE reads, holding one entry per CDR3 protein. Counted here are approximately 40,000 distinct CDR3 sequences, about 5% occurring once; the ten biggest clones make up roughly 25%. This clonotype was counted ten times or more. Its antigen is not identified. The time point denotes: sample taken at primary tumor resection. Material for sequencing was whole RNA from tumor, nontumor lung or frozen PBMC, left unsorted. This receptor was identified in a female donor with early-stage non-small cell lung cancer. The sequencing here drew on PBMCs, taken at surgery.

The CDR3 is CSACQGGADTQYF. The CDR3 DNA is TGCAGTGCTTGCCAGGGGGGCGCAGATACGCAGTATTTT. The chain joins TRBV20-1 to TRBJ2-3, with TRBD1 as a possible D gene (7 bases). Trimming removed 5 bases from V and 4 bases from J, with 13 bases in between. Per the germline V gene, CDR1 is DFQATT and CDR2 is SNEGSKA (reference sequence). CDR3 length equals 13 residues.